The next 16 T cell receptor beta chains were all read from a single sample in a study of blood T cell repertoires in COVID-19 (dated by TCRdb to 2020 to 2022). Receptors were amplified or captured by the immunoSEQ multiplex PCR assay. Held by TCRdb, this immuneACCESS table contains in-frame sequences only and omits some clones. Under half of the omission traces to an unresolved V gene where checked; the cause of the rest is unknown. The sample profile shows 20,000 to 25,000 clones; about 87% of them were found once. Around 6.3% of the sample goes to the ten largest clones. The sequenced sample was peripheral blood. The receptors originated from a woman aged 80 or over with active COVID-19.

The CDR3 DNA follows: TGTGCCAGCTCACCTGGCCGTTCAGGAACAGATACGCAGTATTTT. This translates into CASSPGRSGTDTQYF. V gene TRBV18 combines with J gene TRBJ2-3; D is unclear. V was trimmed by 3 bases and J by 3 bases, leaving 13 bases between them. Germline-derived CDR1 and CDR2 are KGHSH and LQKENI. The CDR3 is 15 amino acids. The entire variable domain, with the rest obtained from reference TRBV18 and TRBJ2-3, is as follows: NAGVMQNPRHLVRRRGQEARLRCSPMKGHSHVYWYRQLPEEGLKFMVYLQKENIIDESGMPKERFSAEFPKEGPSILRIQQVVRGDSAAYFCASSPGRSGTDTQYFGPGTRLTVL.

This clone was observed a handful of times. The gene calls are TRBV6-2 or TRBV6-3 and TRBJ2-2; the match to TRBD1 covers 7 bases. Unmatched junction bases numbered 4, after V lost 4 bases and J lost 2 bases. The germline CDR1 and CDR2 sequences are MNHEY and SVGEGT. The CDR3 extends over 15 amino acids. Written as DNA, the CDR3 is TGTGCCAGCAGTTCCGGGACAGAAAACACCGGGGAGCTGTTTTTT. It encodes CASSSGTENTGELFF.

J is TRBJ2-1 and V is TRBV5-1; TRBD1 matches at 8 bases. Germline trimming cut 3 bases from V and 9 bases from J; bases unmatched to any gene: 5. Germline lookup yields CDR1 SGHRS and CDR2 YFSETQ. This CDR3 region has 13 residues. CDR3 coding DNA: TGCGCCAGCAGCTCGGGACAGGAGGCTGAGCAGTTCTTC. This translates into CASSSGQEAEQFF.

The rearrangement uses TRBV6-2 or TRBV6-3 and TRBJ1-4, with D possibly TRBD1 on 6 matching bases. The germline V gene encodes CDR1 MNHEY and CDR2 SVGEGT. V gave up 2 bases and J gave up 5 bases, with 12 bases separating them. CDR3 length equals 15 residues. The DNA for the CDR3 is TGTGCCAGCAGTTACGGACAGCTTCTAAATGAAAAACTGTTTTTT. It codes for CASSYGQLLNEKLFF.

The V call is TRBV19, the J call TRBJ1-5; weak D call: TRBD1 (6 bases). This CDR3 spans 18 amino acids. V lost 6 bases and J lost 0, with 21 bases in between. Germline assignment: CDR1 LNHDA and CDR2 SQIVND (reference sequence). The CDR3 region is CASRRDRQEVHSNQPQHF. CDR3 nucleotide sequence: TGTGCCAGTAGAAGGGACCGACAGGAGGTTCATAGCAATCAGCCCCAGCATTTT.

This clone was observed a few times. The gene calls are TRBV5-1 and TRBJ1-6; 10 bases fit TRBD1. The CDR3 extends over 16 amino acids. CDR1 and CDR2 (germline): SGHRS, YFSETQ. The J segment lost 5 bases and the V segment lost 1 base, leaving 3 bases of the junction unmatched. The CDR3 region is CASSLYGQGDNSPLHF. CDR3 coding DNA: TGCGCCAGCAGCTTGTACGGACAGGGGGATAATTCACCCCTCCACTTT.

The CDR3 DNA reads as TGTGCCAGCAGCTCCTTCGGTAGGGGGACCCCCTATGGCTACACCTTC. Translation: CASSSFGRGTPYGYTF. The chain carries TRBV5-6 and TRBJ1-2; TRBD1 might be the D (6 bases). Trimming cost V 3 bases and J 4 bases, with 19 bases left between them. CDR1 is SGHDT and CDR2 is YYEEEE in the germline V gene. The CDR3 length is 16 residues.

The rearrangement uses TRBV5-6 and TRBJ2-7; D is possibly TRBD2 (5 bases). CDR1 is SGHDT, CDR2 YYEEEE, per germline. The V end was cut by 2 bases, the J end by 7 bases, with 22 bases between. The CDR3 covers 16 residues. CDR3 sequence: CASSLRVGLSRGEQYF. The CDR3 bases are TGTGCCAGCAGCTTAAGGGTAGGGCTATCTCGGGGTGAGCAGTACTTC.

The gene calls are TRBV3-1 (or the pseudogene TRBV3-2) and TRBJ1-4; TRBD1 is a possible D gene (5 bases). The CDR3 is made up of 16 amino acids. Germline assignment: CDR1 LGHDT and CDR2 YNNKEL (reference sequence). Trimming cost V 3 bases and J 6 bases, with 17 bases left between them. CDR3 sequence: CASSHDLRGSYEKLFF. The DNA of the CDR3 is TGTGCCAGCAGCCACGACCTTAGGGGTAGCTATGAAAAACTGTTTTTT.

The rearrangement uses TRBV30 and TRBJ1-3; no reliable D call. The CDR3 has 15 amino acids. Trimming took 0 bases from V and 0 from J, leaving 9 bases between them. Looked up from germline, CDR1 is GTSNPN and CDR2 is SVGIG (reference sequence). CDR3 nucleotides: TGTGCCTGGAGTGTAGGATCGGGCTCTGGAAACACCATATATTTT. Translated, it gives CAWSVGSGSGNTIYF.

The CDR3 spells CATSHERGSGNQPQHF. The CDR3 DNA reads TGTGCCACCAGCCACGAGCGGGGTTCTGGCAATCAGCCCCAGCATTTT. The chain recombines TRBV15 with TRBJ1-5; D gene uncertain. The V and J ends lost 5 bases and 2 bases respectively, with 16 bases between them. The CDR3 consists of 16 residues. Germline assignment: CDR1 LNHNV and CDR2 YYDKDF (reference sequence).

This clone was observed a handful of times. The rearrangement links TRBV6-5 to TRBJ1-1, with D tentatively TRBD1 (6 bases). The V gene lost 4 bases and the J gene lost 11 bases, with 23 bases spanning the gap. Germline V gene lookup returns CDR1 MNHEY and CDR2 SVGAGI. The CDR3 totals 15 residues. This CDR3 reads CASSSSQESRGAAFF. In DNA form, the CDR3 reads TGTGCCAGCAGTTCCTCTCAGGAGTCCCGGGGGGCGGCTTTCTTT.

The chain is built from TRBV12-5 and TRBJ1-1, with 8 positions matching TRBD1. V shed 3 bases and J 3 bases; nucleotides not matched to a gene: 6. The germline V gene encodes CDR1 LGHNT and CDR2 FRNRAP. This CDR3 is built from 15 residues. The CDR3 here is CASGFWTGRYTEAFF. The CDR3 DNA reads TGTGCTAGTGGTTTCTGGACAGGGAGGTACACTGAAGCTTTCTTT.

The chain links TRBV19 to TRBJ2-4; possible D gene TRBD1, 5 bases. The length of the CDR3 is 15 residues. V lost 3 bases to trimming and J lost 1 base, with 10 bases between them. Looked up from germline, CDR1 is LNHDA and CDR2 is SQIVND (reference sequence). Here the CDR3 reads CASSIFHRAKNIQYF. In nucleotides, the CDR3 is TGTGCCAGTAGTATTTTTCACAGGGCCAAAAACATTCAGTACTTC.

The V call is TRBV6-5, the J call TRBJ1-4; D is perhaps TRBD1 (6 bases). CDR3 size: 14 residues. With 6 bases removed from V and 5 bases from J, the gap between germline ends came to 13 bases. Germline lookup yields CDR1 MNHEY and CDR2 SVGAGI. The CDR3: CASSNRGQNEKLFF. The CDR3 bases are TGTGCCAGCAGCAACCGAGGACAGAATGAAAAACTGTTTTTT.

The rearrangement uses TRBV15 and TRBJ2-1, with D tentatively TRBD1 (5 bases). Trimming took 3 bases from V and 0 from J, leaving 9 bases between them. Germline V gene data show CDR1 as LNHNV and CDR2 as YYDKDF (reference sequence). The CDR3 contains 15 residues. The CDR3 DNA reads TGTGCCACCAGCAGTTCAGGGTCCTCCTACAATGAGCAGTTCTTC. Amino acid sequence: CATSSSGSSYNEQFF.